This T cell receptor beta chain was sequenced in a study of blood T cell repertoires in COVID-19. The protocol was immunoSEQ multiplex PCR, while the TCRdb copy is restricted to in-frame clones and leaves out a portion. The sample carries over 200,000 clones, around 90% recorded once. This CDR3 is 14 amino acids long. Germline lookup yields CDR1 SGHTA and CDR2 FQGNSA. Trimming left V 5 bases short and J 4 bases short, with 11 bases between. The chain carries TRBV7-2 and TRBJ2-2, with TRBD1 as a possible D gene (6 bases). Sequenced sample: peripheral blood. The sequence came from a man aged 55 to 69 with COVID-19, enrolled during active disease. CDR3 nucleotide sequence: TGTGCCAGCAGCGATACAGGGACCACCGGGGAGCTGTTTTTT. This gives the protein CASSDTGTTGELFF.